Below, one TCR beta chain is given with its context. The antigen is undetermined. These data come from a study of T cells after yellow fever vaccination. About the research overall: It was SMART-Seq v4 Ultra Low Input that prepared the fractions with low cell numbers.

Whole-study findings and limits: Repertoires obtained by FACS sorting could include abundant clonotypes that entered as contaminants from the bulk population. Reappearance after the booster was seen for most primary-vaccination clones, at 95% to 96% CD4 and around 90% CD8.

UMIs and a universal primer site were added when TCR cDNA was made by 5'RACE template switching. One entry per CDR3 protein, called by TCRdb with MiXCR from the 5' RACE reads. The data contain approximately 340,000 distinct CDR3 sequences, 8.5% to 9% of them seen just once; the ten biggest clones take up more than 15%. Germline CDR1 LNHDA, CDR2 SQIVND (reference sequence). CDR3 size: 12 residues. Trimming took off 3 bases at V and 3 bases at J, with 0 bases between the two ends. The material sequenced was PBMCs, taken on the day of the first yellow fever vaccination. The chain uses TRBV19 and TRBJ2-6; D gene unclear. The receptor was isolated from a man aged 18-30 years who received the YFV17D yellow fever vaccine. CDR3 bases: TGTGCCAGTAGTATTGGGGCCAACGTCCTGACTTTC. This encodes CASSIGANVLTF.